Listed below are T cell receptor beta chains from one sample, sequenced in a study of early stage breast cancer tumors. This table comes from immunoSEQ multiplex PCR, and its TCRdb copy is limited to in-frame clones, with some not included. The table has about 20,000 clones, 60% to 85% seen once. Material: blood. The receptor source for this set is a person between 55 and 69 years old with breast cancer. Each CDR3 is given with its conserved first and last residue. Some rows have no size entry. The others give once, few or many, or a class for an expanded clone.

J,size,V,CDR3
TRBJ2-3,once,TRBV19,CASSARGALAGEDTQYF
TRBJ1-6,.,TRBV5-6,CASSLVRTGVNSPLHF
TRBJ2-3,.,TRBV13,CASSSQLASGPDTQYF
TRBJ2-3,.,TRBV19,CASRERDTQYF
TRBJ2-7,.,TRBV6-4,CASIVTGGCEQYF
TRBJ2-7,.,TRBV6-1,CASREYGILRSEQYF
TRBJ2-5,.,TRBV19,CASSILGIGETQYF
TRBJ2-1,.,TRBV11-2,CASSLYATSPFF
TRBJ2-1,.,TRBV5-6,CASSLKRGAGNSYNEQFF
TRBJ2-2,.,TRBV18,CASSPRNSGRDTGELFF
TRBJ2-1,.,TRBV9,CASSVGVLSSYNEQFF
TRBJ1-6,few,TRBV19,CASSWLRVENSPLHF
TRBJ1-6,.,TRBV7-8,CASSLAASSNYSPLHF
TRBJ2-5,.,TRBV7-9,CASSLAHARETQYF
TRBJ2-4,.,TRBV15,CATSRGGDNKNIQYF
TRBJ1-4,.,TRBV7-8,CASSSIGGQGSEKLFF
TRBJ1-5,.,TRBV30,CAWSGPRYPGGNQPQHF
TRBJ2-3,.,TRBV6-1,CASSWTSPSTDTQYF
TRBJ1-1,medium-sized,TRBV7-9,CASSRQGKAFF
TRBJ2-5,once,TRBV5-6,CASSLGIQETQYF
TRBJ2-7,once,TRBV2,CASSESSYEQYF
TRBJ2-7,.,TRBV7-9,CASSFSASSSYEQYF
TRBJ1-1,.,TRBV19,CASSIGGTTGAFF
TRBJ2-1,once,TRBV7-9,CASGIYNEQFF
TRBJ2-7,.,TRBV7-7,CASSLLDPYEQYF
TRBJ2-2,.,TRBV5-1,CASRGTGGTGELFF
TRBJ1-5,.,TRBV6-1,CASSPPGPGNQPQHF
TRBJ2-1,.,TRBV11-2,CASSLVNGFNGQFF
TRBJ2-5,.,TRBV7-2,CASSLGTAETQYF
TRBJ2-1,.,TRBV7-3,CASSLNRGSYNEQFF
TRBJ2-5,few,TRBV11-1,CATRGRGRETQYF
TRBJ1-4,.,TRBV27,CASSGGGGGEKLFF
TRBJ2-3,.,TRBV2,CASSRTNWDTQYF
TRBJ2-1,.,TRBV19,CASSILFNEQFF
TRBJ2-5,.,TRBV7-8,CASSLDRGETQYF
TRBJ1-1,.,TRBV29-1,CSVGYGTGGTEAFF
TRBJ1-2,.,TRBV7-2,CASRGGRTGYGYTF
TRBJ2-6,.,TRBV29-1,CSVERGEDRNSGANVLTF
TRBJ2-7,few,TRBV18,CASSPAGNYEQYF
TRBJ1-2,once,TRBV29-1,CSVDRGTNYGYTF
TRBJ2-7,.,TRBV5-5,CASRPPGRGKTYEQYF
TRBJ1-6,.,TRBV5-1,CASSLALGQDYNSPLHF